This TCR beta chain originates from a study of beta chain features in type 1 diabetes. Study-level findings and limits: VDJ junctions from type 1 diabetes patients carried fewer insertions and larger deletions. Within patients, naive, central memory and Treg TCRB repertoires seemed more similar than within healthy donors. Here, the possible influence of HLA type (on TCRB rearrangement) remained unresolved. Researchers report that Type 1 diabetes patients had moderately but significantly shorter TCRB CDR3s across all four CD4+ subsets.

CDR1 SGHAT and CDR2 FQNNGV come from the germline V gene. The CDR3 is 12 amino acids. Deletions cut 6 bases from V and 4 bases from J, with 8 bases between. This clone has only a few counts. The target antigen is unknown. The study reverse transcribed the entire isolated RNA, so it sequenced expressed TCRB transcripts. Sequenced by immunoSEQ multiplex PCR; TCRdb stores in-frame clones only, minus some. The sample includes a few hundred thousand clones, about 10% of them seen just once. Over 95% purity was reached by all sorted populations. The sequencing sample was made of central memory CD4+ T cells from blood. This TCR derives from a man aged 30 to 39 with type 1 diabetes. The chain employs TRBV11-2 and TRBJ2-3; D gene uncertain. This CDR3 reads CASSSPPDTQYF. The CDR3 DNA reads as TGTGCCAGCAGTTCCCCCCCAGATACGCAGTATTTT.